This entry lists 27 T cell receptor beta chains sequenced from one sample in a study of blood T cells in healthy people across ages. It was with a sample-barcoded 5' primer and a J-beta primer mix that a second PCR of roughly 7 to 12 cycles was run. From the 5' RACE reads, TCRdb called clonotypes with MiXCR, one entry per CDR3 protein. The sample has about 800,000 distinct CDR3 sequences, around a quarter seen once. The data also belong to a second study, concerning T cells of mothers and their children.

Sequenced material: blood. The receptors shown here come from a boy aged 5-17 years in good health.

For this clonotype: Since no conserved phenylalanine or tryptophan closes the CDR3, a read error is the likely cause. V is TRBV24-1 and J is TRBJ2-7; TRBD1 might be the D (6 bases). CDR3 size: 14 residues. V was clipped by 3 bases and J by 3 bases, with 11 bases between them. Germline V gives CDR1 KGHDR, CDR2 SFDVKD. The CDR3 DNA sequence: TGTGCCACCAGTGATCCGACACAGGGCTACGAGCAGTACTCC. Its translation: CATSDPTQGYEQYS.

Concerning this clonotype: At one of its ends the junction is not consistent with the germline gene, which may arise from a read error. V and J are TRBV16 and TRBJ2-5, with 7 bases aligning to TRBD1. The assigned J gene may be wrong: the sequence end matches TRBJ2-7 better. This CDR3 has 12 residues. CDR1 and CDR2 from the germline V gene are KGHSY and FQNENV. This CDR3 reads CWEGGADYEQYF. The CDR3 coding sequence is TGCTGGGAAGGGGGCGCGGACTACGAGCAGTACTTC.

The V and J genes are TRBV6-7 and TRBJ1-6; no firm D call. TRBV6-7 is assigned to the ORF class and has an uncertain function. The CDR3 has 14 amino acids. Trimming removed 9 bases from V and 10 bases from J, with 19 bases in between. The CDR3, as DNA: TGTGCCAGATGTCCCACGGCTATGAGCTCACCCCTCCACTTT. It translates to CARCPTAMSSPLHF.

In its sample, this clonotype was seen a few times. The chain is built from TRBV20-1 and TRBJ2-5; D might be TRBD2 (6 bases). V was trimmed by 5 bases and J by 5 bases, leaving 18 bases between them. Germline V gives CDR1 DFQATT, CDR2 SNEGSKA (reference sequence). The CDR3 contains 14 residues. This chain's CDR3 is CSAYRTKGRETQYF. For the CDR3, the DNA is TGCAGTGCTTACAGGACTAAGGGGAGGGAGACCCAGTACTTC.

The rearrangement links TRBV29-1 to TRBJ1-4, with TRBD1 matching over 7 bases. CDR3 length: 17 amino acids. Germline loops: CDR1 SQVTM, CDR2 ANQGSEA. Unmatched junction bases numbered 11, after V lost 4 bases and J lost 0 bases. CDR3 region: CSVVSTAGGSTNEKLFF. As DNA, the CDR3 is TGCAGCGTTGTCTCTACGGCAGGGGGATCAACTAATGAAAAACTGTTTTTT.

This clonotype has just a few counts. This chain joins TRBV27 and TRBJ1-2, with 8 bases aligning to TRBD1. V dropped 4 bases and J dropped 4; count of bases not matched to a gene: 14. Looked up from germline, CDR1 is MNHEY and CDR2 is SMNVEV (reference sequence). The CDR3 runs to 17 residues. The chain's CDR3 is CASSSRYQGAGGYGYTF. CDR3 coding DNA: TGTGCCAGCAGTTCGAGATATCAGGGGGCAGGGGGCTATGGCTACACCTTC.

This clonotype was counted at least ten times. This sequence joins TRBV12-3 or TRBV12-4 and TRBJ1-2; 10 bases are a match to TRBD1. J lost 4 bases, V lost 5 bases, and 4 bases had no gene match. This CDR3 comprises 14 residues. CDR3 in DNA: TGTGCCAGCAGTCCCCGGGACAGGGGCTATGGCTACACCTTC. It specifies CASSPRDRGYGYTF.

This clonotype turned up a few times. The chain couples TRBV20-1 to TRBJ2-3; TRBD1 agrees at 9 bases. Trimming removed 5 bases from V and 3 bases from J; junction bases left unmatched: 12. The CDR3 runs to 16 residues. Germline lookup yields CDR1 DFQATT and CDR2 SNEGSKA (reference sequence). For the CDR3, the DNA is TGCAGTGCTCCCCATATCGGACAGGGGAGGACAGATACGCAGTATTTT. As protein: CSAPHIGQGRTDTQYF.

This clonotype has a handful of counts. The chain links TRBV10-3 to TRBJ2-4, with D perhaps being TRBD1 or TRBD2 (5 bases each). Germline lookup yields CDR1 ENHRY and CDR2 SYGVKD. Trimming left V 3 bases short and J 0 bases short, with 15 bases between. The CDR3 extends over 17 amino acids. In nucleotides, the CDR3 is TGTGCCATCAGTGATAGGTCGGGGCGGCTAGCCAAAAACATTCAGTACTTC. Amino acid sequence: CAISDRSGRLAKNIQYF.

The chain couples TRBV11-2 to TRBJ2-1; D may correspond to TRBD1 or TRBD2 (5 bases each). This CDR3 comprises 17 residues. Germline V lookup: CDR1 SGHAT, CDR2 FQNNGV. With 1 base removed from V and 2 bases from J, the gap between germline ends came to 15 bases. CDR3 residues: CASSLARGSRAYNEQFF. CDR3 bases: TGTGCCAGCAGCTTAGCCCGGGGCAGCCGGGCCTACAATGAGCAGTTCTTC.

The chain has TRBV6-2 or TRBV6-3 and TRBJ2-2; tentative D call: TRBD1 (6 bases). The length of the CDR3 is 13 residues. The germline CDR1 and CDR2 sequences are MNHEY and SVGEGT. The V and J ends lost 7 bases and 6 bases respectively, with 12 bases between them. DNA of the CDR3: TGTGCCAGCACCTTGACAGGCGCCGGGGAGCTGTTTTTT. Translating it yields CASTLTGAGELFF.

The chain combines TRBV7-9 with TRBJ1-1; 9 nucleotides agree with TRBD1. This CDR3 comprises 15 residues. The J segment lost 6 bases and the V segment lost 6 bases, leaving 11 bases of the junction unmatched. Germline V lookup: CDR1 SEHNR, CDR2 FQNEAQ (reference sequence). CDR3 amino acids: CASSSDRGILPEAFF. CDR3 nucleotide sequence: TGTGCCAGCAGTTCCGACAGGGGGATATTGCCTGAAGCTTTCTTT.

In its sample, this clonotype was seen a few times. The chain links TRBV10-3 to TRBJ2-7, with D maybe TRBD1 (7 bases). CDR3 length: 16 residues. Trimming left V 0 bases short and J 3 bases short, with 15 bases between. Germline loops: CDR1 ENHRY, CDR2 SYGVKD. The CDR3 DNA reads TGTGCCATCAGTGAGTCCCGGCCAGGGGGGAACTACGAGCAGTACTTC. This translates into CAISESRPGGNYEQYF.

The gene calls are TRBV5-1 and TRBJ2-1; 9 bases fit TRBD1. The DNA matches TRBJ2-7 better at its end, which makes the J call doubtful. The germline V gene has CDR1 SGHRS and CDR2 YFSETQ. The CDR3 sequence is 13 residues long. Here the CDR3 reads CASSRRQGDEQYF. The CDR3 nucleotides read TGCGCCAGCAGTCGCAGACAGGGGGACGAGCAGTACTTC.

This clonotype has ten or more counts. This chain connects TRBV20-1 to TRBJ1-1, with D maybe TRBD1 (6 bases). The V end was cut by 5 bases, the J end by 4 bases, with 17 bases between. The CDR3 covers 14 residues. Germline V gene data show CDR1 as DFQATT and CDR2 as SNEGSKA (reference sequence). In nucleotides, the CDR3 is TGCAGTGCTCACCTACAGGGAAGTGGCACTGAAGCTTTCTTT. Translating it yields CSAHLQGSGTEAFF.

The chain joins TRBV21-1 to TRBJ1-1; TRBD1 is taken as the D call from the table, unchecked against the DNA. TRBV21-1 is marked as a pseudogene. There are 15 residues in the CDR3. The CDR3 here is CASSKLAGACTEALF. CDR3 bases: TGTGCCAGCAGCAAATTGGCAGGGGCGTGCACTGAAGCTCTCTTT.

The CDR3 DNA sequence: TGTGCCAGCAGTGAATACTTCTCGGGACAGGGGAATGGCTACACCTTC. Translated, it gives CASSEYFSGQGNGYTF. The chain is built from TRBV25-1 and TRBJ1-2; 10 bases are a match to TRBD1. The CDR3 totals 16 residues. CDR1 and CDR2 (germline): MGHDK, SYGVNS. With 0 bases clipped from V and 6 bases from J, the junction kept 7 bases outside the gene matches.

The CDR3 DNA follows: TGTGCCAGCAGTTTGAACAGGGATCGTGAAAAACTGTTTTTT. It translates to CASSLNRDREKLFF. V usage is TRBV12-3 or TRBV12-4 and J usage is TRBJ1-4; D might be TRBD1 (6 bases). The V end was cut by 3 bases, the J end by 7 bases, with 12 bases between. This CDR3 spans 14 amino acids.

This chain joins TRBV7-8 and TRBJ2-1; the match to TRBD2 covers 11 bases. From germline, CDR1 is SGHVS and CDR2 FQNEAQ. This CDR3 has 16 amino acids. Trimming cost V 5 bases and J 10 bases; bases outside gene matches: 13. The CDR3: CASSPLAGGSGSEQFF. CDR3 bases: TGTGCCAGCAGCCCTCTAGCGGGAGGCTCCGGGTCGGAGCAGTTCTTC. Based on the CDR3 plus reference TRBV7-8 and TRBJ2-1, the full variable domain is GAGVSQSPRYKVAKRGQDVALRCDPISGHVSLFWYQQALGQGPEFLTYFQNEAQLDKSGLPSDRFFAERPEGSVSTLKIQRTQQEDSAVYLCASSPLAGGSGSEQFFGPGTRLTVL.

This clonotype was seen a few times. The gene calls are TRBV29-1 and TRBJ2-5, with 11 bases fitting TRBD1. This CDR3 comprises 14 residues. Germline V lookup: CDR1 SQVTM, CDR2 ANQGSEA. The trim removed 3 bases at V and 4 bases at J, leaving 4 bases unmatched. The CDR3, as DNA: TGCAGCGTTGACCGGGACAGGGGGGGAGAGACCCAGTACTTC. Translating gives CSVDRDRGGETQYF.

Notes on this clonotype: The junction differs from germline at one of its ends, possibly a read error. V gene TRBV10-2 combines with J gene TRBJ2-5; D is possibly TRBD2 (6 bases). Gene TRBJ2-1 matches the end of the DNA better, so the J call may be wrong. This CDR3 comprises 12 residues. Per the germline V gene, CDR1 is WSHSY and CDR2 is SAAADI. CDR3 bases: TGCGCCGGCAGACCCGTCGGGACTTCACAGTTCTTC. This codes for CAGRPVGTSQFF.

The chain links TRBV15 to TRBJ2-7, with a tentative D call TRBD1 (6 bases). There are 14 residues in the CDR3. The V end was cut by 2 bases, the J end by 2 bases, with 10 bases between. The germline V gene has CDR1 LNHNV and CDR2 YYDKDF (reference sequence). The CDR3 region is CATSRLDRTYEQYF. In DNA, the CDR3 is TGTGCCACCAGCAGACTGGACAGAACCTACGAGCAGTACTTC.

The J gene is TRBJ1-2, the V gene TRBV7-6; 7 bases fit TRBD1. Germline trimming cut 5 bases from V and 4 bases from J; bases unmatched to any gene: 13. The CDR3 length is 16 residues. Germline values: CDR1 SGHVS, CDR2 FNYEAQ. CDR3 loop: CASSIGTAPPFYGYTF. DNA for the CDR3: TGTGCCAGCAGCATCGGGACAGCCCCACCCTTCTATGGCTACACCTTC.

This clonotype was picked up many times. The J gene is TRBJ2-2, the V gene TRBV6-4, with D hard to call. The germline gives CDR1 MRHNA, CDR2 SNTAGT. CDR3 length: 12 residues. Trimming stripped 5 bases from V and 3 bases from J, with 4 bases between. CDR3: CASSTDTGELFF. CDR3 sequence (DNA): TGTGCCAGCAGTACAGACACCGGGGAGCTGTTTTTT.

This clonotype was found a few times. Germline and junction disagree at one end, which may indicate a read error. The chain recombines TRBV28 with TRBJ1-6; TRBD1 agrees at 7 bases. This CDR3 has 15 amino acids. Germline V gene lookup returns CDR1 MDHEN and CDR2 SYDVKM. In DNA form, the CDR3 reads TGTGCCAGCCATAAAAGGGGGCTCAGGTATTCACCCCTTCACTTT. The encoded protein is CASHKRGLRYSPLHF.

The V call is TRBV12-3 or TRBV12-4, the J call TRBJ1-2; TRBD1 agrees at 9 bases. The V and J ends lost 6 bases and 4 bases, in that order; junction bases with no gene match: 9. The CDR3 is 15 residues long. This chain's CDR3 is CASRTRTGDLYGYTF. The CDR3 coding sequence is TGTGCCAGCAGGACCCGGACAGGGGATCTCTATGGCTACACCTTC.

A single count supports this clonotype. The chain couples TRBV6-2 or TRBV6-3 to TRBJ2-2; 7 nucleotides line up with TRBD1. The germline V gene has CDR1 MNHEY and CDR2 SVGEGT. With V trimmed by 6 bases and J by 1 base, 8 bases remained unmatched. This CDR3 is 16 amino acids long. This chain's CDR3 is CASRPGQALNTGELFF. Written as DNA, the CDR3 is TGTGCCAGCAGACCCGGACAGGCGTTGAACACCGGGGAGCTGTTTTTT.